Listed here are 12 T cell receptor beta chains from one sample, sequenced in a study of blood T cell repertoires in COVID-19. The method was immunoSEQ multiplex PCR; TCRdb's version includes in-frame clones alone and lacks a portion of them. The table includes 180,000 or so clones, around nine tenths detected once. Input material: peripheral blood. The receptors were sampled from a man in his sixties or seventies with acute or convalescent COVID-19.

This clone was seen only once. V usage is TRBV5-6 and J usage is TRBJ2-2; D ambiguous. V was trimmed by 2 bases and J by 6 bases, leaving 8 bases between them. The CDR3 is made up of 13 amino acids. The germline V gene encodes CDR1 SGHDT and CDR2 YYEEEE. CDR3: CASSFGRAGELFF. CDR3 nucleotide sequence: TGTGCCAGCAGCTTCGGCCGGGCCGGGGAGCTGTTTTTT.

V and J are TRBV6-6 and TRBJ1-4; 9 bases align to TRBD1. With 4 bases clipped from V and 7 bases from J, the junction kept 4 bases outside the gene matches. The V gene's germline CDR1 is MNHNY and CDR2 SVGAGI (reference sequence). The CDR3 has 14 residues. The CDR3 region has the DNA TGTGCCAGCAGTTTCGGACAGGGGATTGAAAAACTGTTTTTT. The encoded protein is CASSFGQGIEKLFF.

The chain recombines TRBV6-2 or TRBV6-3 with TRBJ1-2; D might be TRBD1 (6 bases). Germline CDR1 reads MNHEY; CDR2 reads SVGEGT. The CDR3 length is 15 residues. The V and J ends lost 4 bases and 3 bases respectively, with 15 bases between them. The chain's CDR3 is CASSSGYGGHYGYTF. For the CDR3, the DNA is TGTGCCAGCAGTTCCGGATATGGGGGCCACTATGGCTACACCTTC.

The CDR3 DNA reads TGTGCCAGCAGCCCAGAAGGGGGCAGAAACACCATATATTTT. As protein: CASSPEGGRNTIYF. The chain uses TRBV7-2 and TRBJ1-3, with 7 bases that match TRBD1. Germline values: CDR1 SGHTA, CDR2 FQGNSA. CDR3 size: 14 residues. Trimming removed 5 bases from V and 5 bases from J; junction bases left unmatched: 6.

This chain links TRBV20-1 with TRBJ2-7; possibly TRBD1 for D (5 bases). Germline V gene data show CDR1 as DFQATT and CDR2 as SNEGSKA (reference sequence). This CDR3 spans 11 amino acids. V lost 4 bases and J lost 3, with 7 bases in between. CDR3 nucleotides: TGCAGTGCTACCAGGGACTACGAGCAGTACTTC. Residues: CSATRDYEQYF.

Turning to this clone: Germline is not matched at one junction end, which may reflect a read error. This chain connects TRBV3-1 (or the pseudogene TRBV3-2) to TRBJ1-1, with D unclear. The germline CDR1 and CDR2 sequences are LGHDT and YNNKEL (reference sequence). This CDR3 has 15 residues. CDR3 amino acids: CASSQRRGMKTEAFF. The CDR3 coding sequence is TGTGCCAGCAGCCAAAGGCGGGGTATGAAAACTGAAGCTTTCTTT.

This chain links TRBV9 with TRBJ2-7, with 12 bases lining up with TRBD2. The CDR3 contains 11 residues. The germline V gene encodes CDR1 SGDLS and CDR2 YYNGEE. The DNA of the CDR3 is TGTGCCAGCAGCTCGAGGACTAGCGGGAAGGTC. The encoded protein is CASSSRTSGKV.

This chain connects TRBV7-3 to TRBJ1-5, with 7 bases aligning to TRBD1. CDR1 and CDR2 from the germline V gene are SGHTA and FQGTGA. The junction had 8 bases not matched to a gene; V was cut back by 5 bases and J by 7 bases. The length of the CDR3 is 14 residues. CDR3 coding DNA: TGTGCCAGCAGCCCTACAGGGGCCGGACAGCCCCAGCATTTT. As protein: CASSPTGAGQPQHF.

There are a few counts of this clone. The rearrangement joins TRBV9 to TRBJ1-2, with D possibly matching TRBD1 (6 bases). The germline V and J ends were trimmed by 0 bases and 3 bases, with 18 bases remaining between them. CDR3 length equals 17 residues. Germline V gene data show CDR1 as SGDLS and CDR2 as YYNGEE. Here the CDR3 reads CASSVVDPGTHDYGYTF. In nucleotides, the CDR3 is TGTGCCAGCAGCGTAGTTGACCCCGGGACACATGACTATGGCTACACCTTC.

The J gene is TRBJ1-2, the V gene TRBV15; 7 bases map to TRBD1. The CDR3 sequence is 13 residues long. The germline CDR1 and CDR2 sequences are LNHNV and YYDKDF (reference sequence). Losses at the gene ends were 10 bases for V and 2 bases for J; bases not matched to a gene: 7. The CDR3 DNA reads as TGTGCCATCGGAAGGGACAGCAACTATGGCTACACCTTC. Its translation: CAIGRDSNYGYTF. The full variable domain, rest sourced from reference TRBV15 and TRBJ1-2, is DAMVIQNPRYQVTQFGKPVTLSCSQTLNHNVMYWYQQKSSQAPKLLFHYYDKDFNNEADTPDNFQSRRPNTSFCFLDIRSPGLGDTAMYLCAIGRDSNYGYTFGSGTRLTVV.

This chain links TRBV7-2 with TRBJ1-2; maybe TRBD1 (5 bases). V shed 1 base and J shed 4 bases, with 16 bases lying between them. The CDR3 sequence is 16 residues long. Germline V gives CDR1 SGHTA, CDR2 FQGNSA. This CDR3 is CASSLVAGSRGYGYTF. The CDR3 bases are TGTGCCAGCAGCTTAGTGGCGGGGTCAAGGGGCTATGGCTACACCTTC. Filled out from reference TRBV7-2 and TRBJ1-2, the complete variable domain reads GAGVSQSPSNKVTEKGKDVELRCDPISGHTALYWYRQSLGQGLEFLIYFQGNSAPDKSGLPSDRFSAERTGGSVSTLTIQRTQQEDSAVYLCASSLVAGSRGYGYTFGSGTRLTVV.

The chain links TRBV5-5 to TRBJ1-3; D is undetermined. Looked up from germline, CDR1 is SGHKS and CDR2 is YYEKEE (reference sequence). The V gene lost 2 bases and the J gene lost 3 bases, with 6 bases spanning the gap. There are 13 residues in the CDR3. The CDR3 DNA reads as TGTGCCAGCAGCTTCGTCTATGGAAACACCATATATTTT. Amino acids: CASSFVYGNTIYF.